The 2 T cell receptor beta chains below come from one sample, sequenced in a study of cytomegalovirus exposure and HLA in healthy donors. Using immunoSEQ multiplex PCR, the repertoire was profiled, and TCRdb retains in-frame clones only, with some absent. The sample contains some 180,000 clones, roughly three quarters of which appear only once. Sequencing was carried out using PBMCs. Receptors originate from a woman aged 25 to 39 in good health and CMV-seronegative.

The V and J genes are TRBV15 and TRBJ1-2, with 7 bases matching TRBD1. The trim removed 6 bases at V and 4 bases at J, leaving 14 bases unmatched. The CDR3 spans 16 residues. Germline values: CDR1 LNHNV, CDR2 YYDKDF (reference sequence). The DNA for the CDR3 is TGTGCCACCAGAGAGCCTCAGGGGGAGATGAGCTATGGCTACACCTTC. Translated: CATREPQGEMSYGYTF.

This rearrangement joins TRBV18 to TRBJ2-1; 8 nucleotides line up with TRBD2. The trim removed 5 bases at V and 0 bases at J, leaving 9 bases unmatched. This CDR3 is built from 17 residues. Per the germline V gene, CDR1 is KGHSH and CDR2 is LQKENI. CDR3 nucleotides: TGTGCCAGCTCAACCAAGACTAGCGTGAGCTCCTACAATGAGCAGTTCTTC. Amino acids: CASSTKTSVSSYNEQFF. The complete variable domain, with remaining parts taken from reference TRBV18 and TRBJ2-1, reads NAGVMQNPRHLVRRRGQEARLRCSPMKGHSHVYWYRQLPEEGLKFMVYLQKENIIDESGMPKERFSAEFPKEGPSILRIQQVVRGDSAAYFCASSTKTSVSSYNEQFFGPGTRLTVL.